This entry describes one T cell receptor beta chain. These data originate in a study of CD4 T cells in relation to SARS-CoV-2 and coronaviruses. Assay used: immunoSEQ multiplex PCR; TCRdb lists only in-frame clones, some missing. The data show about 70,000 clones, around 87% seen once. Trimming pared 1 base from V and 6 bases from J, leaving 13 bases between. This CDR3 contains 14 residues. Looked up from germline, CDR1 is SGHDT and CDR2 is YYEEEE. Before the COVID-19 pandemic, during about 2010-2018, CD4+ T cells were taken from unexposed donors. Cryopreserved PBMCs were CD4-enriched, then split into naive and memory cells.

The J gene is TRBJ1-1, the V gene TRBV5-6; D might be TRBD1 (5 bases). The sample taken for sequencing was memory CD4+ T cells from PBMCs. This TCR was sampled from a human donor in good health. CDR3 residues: CASSLMQGGSEAFF. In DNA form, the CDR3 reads TGTGCCAGCAGCTTGATGCAGGGAGGCTCTGAAGCTTTCTTT.